This TCR beta chain was found in a study of shared T cell receptors in the human thymus. Clones were read by immunoSEQ multiplex PCR, and TCRdb kept only the in-frame ones, dropping some. There are tens of thousands of clones in the sample; about 96% occur only once, and less than 0.04% lies in the top ten. With 2 bases removed from V and 0 bases from J, the gap between germline ends came to 8 bases. The CDR3 totals 15 residues. Looked up from germline, CDR1 is SGHVS and CDR2 is FQNEAQ. Sequenced: thymocytes. The sequence was collected from a human donor. This sequence joins TRBV7-8 and TRBJ1-3; D remains ambiguous. For the CDR3, the DNA is TGTGCCAGCAGCTTATTGCCCAACTCTGGAAACACCATATATTTT. This sequence encodes CASSLLPNSGNTIYF. The full variable domain, in which reference TRBV7-8 and TRBJ1-3 provide the parts outside the CDR3, is GAGVSQSPRYKVAKRGQDVALRCDPISGHVSLFWYQQALGQGPEFLTYFQNEAQLDKSGLPSDRFFAERPEGSVSTLKIQRTQQEDSAVYLCASSLLPNSGNTIYFGEGSWLTVV.